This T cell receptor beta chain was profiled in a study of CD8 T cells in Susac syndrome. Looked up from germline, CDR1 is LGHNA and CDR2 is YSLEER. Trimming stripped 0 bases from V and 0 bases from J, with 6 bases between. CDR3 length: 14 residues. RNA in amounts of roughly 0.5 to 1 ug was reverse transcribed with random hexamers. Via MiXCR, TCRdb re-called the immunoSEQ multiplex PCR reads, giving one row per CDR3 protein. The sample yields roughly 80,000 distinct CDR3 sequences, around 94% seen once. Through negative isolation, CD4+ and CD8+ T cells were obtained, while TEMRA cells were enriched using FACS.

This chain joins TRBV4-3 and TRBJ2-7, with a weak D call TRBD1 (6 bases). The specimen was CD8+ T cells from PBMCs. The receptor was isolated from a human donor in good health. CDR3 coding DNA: TGCGCCAGCAGCCAAGAACAGGGCTCCTACGAGCAGTACTTC. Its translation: CASSQEQGSYEQYF.